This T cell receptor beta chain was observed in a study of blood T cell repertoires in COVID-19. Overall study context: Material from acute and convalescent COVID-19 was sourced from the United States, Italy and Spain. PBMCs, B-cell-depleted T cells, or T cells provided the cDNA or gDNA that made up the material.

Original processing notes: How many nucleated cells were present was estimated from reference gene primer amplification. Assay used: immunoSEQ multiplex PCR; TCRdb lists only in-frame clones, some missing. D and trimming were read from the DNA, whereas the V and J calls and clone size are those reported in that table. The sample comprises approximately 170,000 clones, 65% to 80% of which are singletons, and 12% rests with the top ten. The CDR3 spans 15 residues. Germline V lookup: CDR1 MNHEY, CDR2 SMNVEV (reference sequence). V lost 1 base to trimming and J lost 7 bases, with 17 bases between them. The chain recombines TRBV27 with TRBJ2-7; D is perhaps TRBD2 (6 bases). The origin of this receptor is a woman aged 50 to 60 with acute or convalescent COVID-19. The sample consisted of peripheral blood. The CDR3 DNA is TGTGCCAGCAGTTTATACCGGGACCAACGGGAGGAGCAGTACTTC. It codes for CASSLYRDQREEQYF.